Following are 15 T cell receptor beta chains from one sample sequenced in a study of blood T cell repertoires in COVID-19. The table came from immunoSEQ multiplex PCR; TCRdb's copy has only in-frame clones and leaves some out. The sample lists 85,000 to 95,000 clones, around 90% occurring once. Specimen: peripheral blood. The receptor set was obtained from a woman in her forties or fifties in a cohort sampled during active COVID-19.

The gene calls are TRBV7-2 and TRBJ2-7; D not certain. Germline CDR1 SGHTA, CDR2 FQGNSA. CDR3 length: 13 amino acids. V lost 5 bases and J lost 0, with 8 bases in between. The CDR3 sequence is CASSSANSYEQYF. As DNA, the CDR3 is TGTGCCAGCAGCAGCGCCAACTCCTACGAGCAGTACTTC.

The genes are TRBV19 and TRBJ1-1; 7 bases are shared with TRBD1. The CDR3 spans 14 residues. V shed 4 bases, J shed 1 base, and the junction held 3 bases outside the gene matches. Germline V lookup: CDR1 LNHDA, CDR2 SQIVND (reference sequence). The CDR3 DNA follows: TGTGCCAGTAGTACACAGGGGCAGAACACTGAAGCTTTCTTT. Amino acid sequence: CASSTQGQNTEAFF.

The chain links TRBV9 to TRBJ1-2; the match to TRBD1 covers 7 bases. This CDR3 region has 15 residues. Per germline, CDR1 SGDLS and CDR2 YYNGEE. Trimming cost V 3 bases and J 4 bases; bases outside gene matches: 9. The chain's CDR3 is CASSARTGVVYGYTF. In nucleotides, the CDR3 is TGTGCCAGCAGCGCCCGCACAGGGGTGGTCTATGGCTACACCTTC.

The V call is TRBV19, the J call TRBJ2-7, with D possibly being TRBD2 (6 bases). This CDR3 is 13 amino acids long. V was pared by 3 bases and J by 3 bases, with 9 bases between. Germline V gene lookup returns CDR1 LNHDA and CDR2 SQIVND (reference sequence). The CDR3 nucleotides are TGTGCCAGTAGTATCCAGGGAGGCTACGAGCAGTACTTC. As protein: CASSIQGGYEQYF.

This chain connects TRBV2 to TRBJ1-2; no reliable D call. The CDR3 sequence is 10 residues long. Germline V CDR1 and CDR2: SNHLY, FYNNEI. V lost 6 bases and J lost 6, with 5 bases in between. Written as DNA, the CDR3 is TGTGCCAGCAGAGCGAATGGCTACACCTTC. Encoded protein: CASRANGYTF.

The rearrangement uses TRBV18 and TRBJ1-6; TRBD1 matches 11 bases. Per germline, CDR1 KGHSH and CDR2 LQKENI. The CDR3 runs 16 residues. The ends lost 4 bases at V and 5 bases at J; junction bases unmatched: 4. The CDR3 region is CASSQGTGGNNSPLHF. The CDR3 bases are TGTGCCAGCTCACAGGGGACAGGGGGGAATAATTCACCCCTCCACTTT.

The rearrangement uses TRBV6-1 and TRBJ1-2; D is ambiguous. Per germline, CDR1 MNHNS and CDR2 SASEGT. Trimming pared 4 bases from V and 4 bases from J, leaving 19 bases between. The CDR3 is 16 residues long. The CDR3 DNA reads TGTGCCAGCAGTGCCCGGAGCCTCATAGAGGGCTATGGCTACACCTTC. This sequence encodes CASSARSLIEGYGYTF.

The chain has TRBV28 and TRBJ1-4; 8 bases are a match to TRBD1. Germline CDR1 is MDHEN and CDR2 is SYDVKM. CDR3 length: 12 amino acids. J gave up 8 bases and V 4 bases, and 0 bases lay outside the gene matches. CDR3 residues: CASSYRGEKLFF. Written as DNA, the CDR3 is TGTGCCAGCAGTTACAGGGGGGAAAAACTGTTTTTT.

This sequence joins TRBV2 and TRBJ2-7, with TRBD1 matching over 7 bases. This CDR3 is built from 12 residues. The ends lost 6 bases at V and 6 bases at J; junction bases unmatched: 5. Germline V CDR1 and CDR2: SNHLY, FYNNEI. DNA for the CDR3: TGTGCCAGCAGGCAGACAGGGACCGAGCAGTACTTC. This translates into CASRQTGTEQYF. Filled out from reference TRBV2 and TRBJ2-7, the complete variable domain reads EPEVTQTPSHQVTQMGQEVILRCVPISNHLYFYWYRQILGQKVEFLVSFYNNEISEKSEIFDDQFSVERPDGSNFTLKIRSTKLEDSAMYFCASRQTGTEQYFGPGTRLTVT.

The chain is built from TRBV28 and TRBJ1-1, with TRBD1 identical over 7 bases. The CDR3 is 17 residues long. CDR1 and CDR2 (germline): MDHEN, SYDVKM. V was clipped by 4 bases and J by 0 bases; unmatched bases: 11. This chain's CDR3 is CASSSLQTGTMNTEAFF. The CDR3, as DNA: TGTGCCAGCAGTTCTCTTCAGACAGGGACCATGAACACTGAAGCTTTCTTT.

Only one count was recorded for this clone. CDR3 nucleotides: TGTGCCATCAGTAGGCTCAGGGCTTCTAGCACAGATACGCAGTATTTT. It yields the protein CAISRLRASSTDTQYF. This chain joins TRBV10-3 and TRBJ2-3; tentatively, D is TRBD1 (5 bases). The CDR3 totals 16 residues. Trimming removed 5 bases at V and 0 bases at J, with 15 bases between. Per germline, CDR1 ENHRY and CDR2 SYGVKD.

The chain is built from TRBV7-3 and TRBJ2-2; 7 nucleotides line up with TRBD1. Per the germline V gene, CDR1 is SGHTA and CDR2 is FQGTGA. The CDR3 runs to 17 residues. V lost 2 bases, J lost 4 bases, and 10 bases stayed unmatched. CDR3 sequence reads: CASSLFGGQYTTGELFF. In DNA form, the CDR3 reads TGTGCCAGCAGCTTATTTGGGGGACAGTACACCACCGGGGAGCTGTTTTTT.

The V call is TRBV11-2, the J call TRBJ2-2; 12 nucleotides align to TRBD2. V trimming: 5 bases; J trimming: 4 bases; junction bases outside the gene matches: 5. Germline V CDR1 and CDR2: SGHAT, FQNNGV. This CDR3 has 16 residues. CDR3 sequence (DNA): TGTGCCAGCAGCCGCGGACTAGCGGGACTCACCGGGGAGCTGTTTTTT. Translation gives CASSRGLAGLTGELFF.

Comment on this clone: The junction differs from germline at one of its ends, possibly a read error. The V gene is TRBV3-1 (or the pseudogene TRBV3-2), the J gene TRBJ1-4; D is unclear. The CDR3 spans 15 residues. CDR1 and CDR2 from the germline V gene are LGHDT and YNNKEL (reference sequence). In DNA form, the CDR3 reads TGTGCCAGCAGCCAAGACGCCTCGCGAAATGGAAAACTGTTTTTT. Protein product: CASSQDASRNGKLFF.

This clone has only one observation. The chain uses TRBV11-2 and TRBJ1-4; TRBD1 agrees at 8 bases. CDR3 length: 15 amino acids. V dropped 4 bases and J dropped 7; count of bases not matched to a gene: 8. Germline loops: CDR1 SGHAT, CDR2 FQNNGV. CDR3 residues: CASSYRTGLSEKLFF. DNA for the CDR3: TGTGCCAGCAGCTATCGGACAGGGCTAAGTGAAAAACTGTTTTTT. Using reference TRBV11-2 and TRBJ1-4 for the parts outside the CDR3, the full variable domain is EAGVAQSPRYKIIEKRQSVAFWCNPISGHATLYWYQQILGQGPKLLIQFQNNGVVDDSQLPKDRFSAERLKGVDSTLKIQPAKLEDSAVYLCASSYRTGLSEKLFFGSGTQLSVL.